The source of this TCR beta chain is a study of blood T cell repertoires in COVID-19. Background on the study: Specimens from acute and convalescent COVID-19 originated in the United States, Italy and Spain.

CDR1 is SEHNR and CDR2 is FQNEAQ in the germline V gene (reference sequence). Trimming took 5 bases from V and 2 from J, leaving 12 bases between them. This CDR3 comprises 15 residues. This clone was seen only once. Original handling: Quantification of nucleated cells was approximated via reference gene primer amplification. Method: immunoSEQ multiplex PCR; TCRdb's copy keeps in-frame clones and lacks some. The V and J calls and clone size are taken from that table; D and trimming were inferred from the DNA. In the table there are 250,000 to 350,000 clones, 88% of which are singletons. This chain connects TRBV7-9 to TRBJ1-4; D gene uncertain. The clonotype originates from a young woman who had recovered from COVID-19. Sequences were obtained from peripheral blood. This chain's CDR3 is CASSHALGTNEKLFF. The CDR3 DNA sequence: TGTGCCAGCAGCCATGCCCTGGGCACTAATGAAAAACTGTTTTTT.